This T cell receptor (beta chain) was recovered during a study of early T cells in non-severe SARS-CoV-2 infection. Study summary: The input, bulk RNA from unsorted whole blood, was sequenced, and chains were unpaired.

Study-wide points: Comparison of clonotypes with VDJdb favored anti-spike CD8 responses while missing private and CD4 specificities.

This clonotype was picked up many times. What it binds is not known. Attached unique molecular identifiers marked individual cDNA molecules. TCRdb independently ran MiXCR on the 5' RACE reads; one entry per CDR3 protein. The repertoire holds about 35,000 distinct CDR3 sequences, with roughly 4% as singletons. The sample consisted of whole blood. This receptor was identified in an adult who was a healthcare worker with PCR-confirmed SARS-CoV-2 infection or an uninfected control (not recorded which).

CDR3 nucleotide sequence: TGTGCCAGCTCACCTCCCGGCCAGAGGGATGAGCAGTTCTTC. It specifies CASSPPGQRDEQFF. The chain links TRBV18 to TRBJ2-1; perhaps TRBD2 as D (5 bases). The CDR3 sequence is 14 residues long. With 3 bases removed from V and 8 bases from J, the gap between germline ends came to 14 bases. CDR1 is KGHSH, CDR2 LQKENI, per germline.